At least ten counts were recorded for the clone carrying this T cell receptor beta chain. This sample was taken from a study of CD8+CD57+ T cells in acquired aplastic anemia. Overall study: Mean DNA quantity obtained from sorted CD4+ and CD8+ cells was around 3.2 ug. Researchers reported that healthy donors averaged roughly 9.8 million reads for CD4+ cells.

The germline CDR1 and CDR2 sequences are LGHNA and YNFKEQ. Trimming removed 4 bases at V and 6 bases at J, with 22 bases between. The CDR3 covers 17 residues. Genomic DNA, the template, was used for profiling of the TCR beta VDJ and CDR3. MiXCR, run by TCRdb on the reads, gives a single entry per CDR3 protein. The repertoire holds around 190,000 distinct CDR3 sequences, roughly 55% seen once, with roughly 29% in the top ten. This rearrangement joins TRBV4-2 to TRBJ2-1, with D possibly being TRBD2 (6 bases). The sequence derives from a human donor in good health. Specimen: sorted CD4+, CD8+, or CD8+CD57+ T cells (not recorded which) from PBMCs. This CDR3 is CASSPQYSLAHGNEQFF. In DNA form, the CDR3 reads TGTGCCAGCAGCCCTCAATACTCACTAGCCCATGGCAATGAGCAGTTCTTC.